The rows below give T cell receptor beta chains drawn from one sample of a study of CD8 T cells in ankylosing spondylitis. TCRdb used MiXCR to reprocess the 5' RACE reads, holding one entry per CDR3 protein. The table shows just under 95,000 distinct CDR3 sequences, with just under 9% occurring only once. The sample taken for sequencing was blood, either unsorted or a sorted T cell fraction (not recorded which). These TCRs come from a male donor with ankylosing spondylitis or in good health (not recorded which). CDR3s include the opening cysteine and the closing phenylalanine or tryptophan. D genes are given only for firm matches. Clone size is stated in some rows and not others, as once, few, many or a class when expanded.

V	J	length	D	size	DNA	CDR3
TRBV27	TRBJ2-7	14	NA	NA	TGTGCCAGCAGTCAGGGACCGTTCACCTACGAGCAGTACTTC	CASSQGPFTYEQYF
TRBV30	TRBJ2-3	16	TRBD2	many	TGTGCCTGGAGTGTCATTACGGCGGGGGGCACAGATACGCAGTATTTT	CAWSVITAGGTDTQYF
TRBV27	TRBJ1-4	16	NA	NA	TGTGCCAGCAGTCCAAGCTACGGGACCGGGGGTGAAAAACTGTTTTTT	CASSPSYGTGGEKLFF
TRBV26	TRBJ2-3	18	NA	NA	TGTACCAGCAGTTCGACTAGCGGGGGGGATCTTAGCACAGATACGCAGTATTTT	CTSSSTSGGDLSTDTQYF
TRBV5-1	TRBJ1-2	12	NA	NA	TGCGCCAGCAGCTTCAACGGGGCTGGCTACACCTTC	CASSFNGAGYTF
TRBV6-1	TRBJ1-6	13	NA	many	TGTGCCAGCAGTGAGACATTCGATTCACCCCTCCACTTT	CASSETFDSPLHF
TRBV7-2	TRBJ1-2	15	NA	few	TGTGCCAGCAGCCCAGGACACCCAGCTAACTATGGCTACACCTTC	CASSPGHPANYGYTF
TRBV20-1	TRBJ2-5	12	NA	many	TGCAGTGCTAGAAGGGATGGAGAGACCCAGTACTTC	CSARRDGETQYF
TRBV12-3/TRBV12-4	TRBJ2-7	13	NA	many	TGTGCCAGCAGGACAACAGGGAGCGACGAGCAGTACTTC	CASRTTGSDEQYF
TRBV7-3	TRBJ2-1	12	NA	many	TGTGCCAGCAGCCCAGACAGAAATAAGCAGTTCTTC	CASSPDRNKQFF
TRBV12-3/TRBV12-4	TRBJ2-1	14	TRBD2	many	TGTGCCAGCAGTTTATCTGGGGGGAGGGATGAGCAGTTCTTC	CASSLSGGRDEQFF
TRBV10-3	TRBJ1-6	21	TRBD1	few	TGTGCCATCAGTGGGGATTTCGGGACAGGGAGGACGCGTGGGTCTAATTCACCCCTCCACTTT	CAISGDFGTGRTRGSNSPLHF
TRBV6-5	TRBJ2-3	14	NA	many	TGTGCCAGCAGTTACTCGCGCGGCACAGATACGCAGTATTTT	CASSYSRGTDTQYF
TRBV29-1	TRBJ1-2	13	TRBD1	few	TGCAGCGTCCTCGACAGGGAGAAGGATGGCTACACCTTC	CSVLDREKDGYTF
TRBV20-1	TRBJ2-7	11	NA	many	TGCAGTGCTTATCAGGACTACGAGCAGTACTTC	CSAYQDYEQYF
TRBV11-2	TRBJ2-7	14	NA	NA	TGTGCCAGCAGCTTAAACAGGGTTGACCACGAGCAGTACTTC	CASSLNRVDHEQYF
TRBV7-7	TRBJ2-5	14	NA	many	TGTGCTAGCAGCGCGGAGGGGGGCTTGGAGACCCAGTACTTC	CASSAEGGLETQYF
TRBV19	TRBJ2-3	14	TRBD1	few	TGTGCCAGTAGTGGACAGGGAGTAACAGATACGCAGTATTTT	CASSGQGVTDTQYF
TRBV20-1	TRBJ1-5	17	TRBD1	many	TGCAGTGCTAGAATCGGGACAGGATTAGGGAGCAATCAGCCCCAGCATTTT	CSARIGTGLGSNQPQHF
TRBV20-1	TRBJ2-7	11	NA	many	TGCAGTGCTGTACAGGGTAACGAGCAGTACTTC	CSAVQGNEQYF
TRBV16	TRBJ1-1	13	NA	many	TGTGCCAGCACCCGAGGGGTGTACACTGAAGCTTTCTTT	CASTRGVYTEAFF
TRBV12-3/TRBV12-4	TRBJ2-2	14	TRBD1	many	TGTGCCAGCAGTCAACAGGGGGACACCGGGGAGCTGTTTTTT	CASSQQGDTGELFF